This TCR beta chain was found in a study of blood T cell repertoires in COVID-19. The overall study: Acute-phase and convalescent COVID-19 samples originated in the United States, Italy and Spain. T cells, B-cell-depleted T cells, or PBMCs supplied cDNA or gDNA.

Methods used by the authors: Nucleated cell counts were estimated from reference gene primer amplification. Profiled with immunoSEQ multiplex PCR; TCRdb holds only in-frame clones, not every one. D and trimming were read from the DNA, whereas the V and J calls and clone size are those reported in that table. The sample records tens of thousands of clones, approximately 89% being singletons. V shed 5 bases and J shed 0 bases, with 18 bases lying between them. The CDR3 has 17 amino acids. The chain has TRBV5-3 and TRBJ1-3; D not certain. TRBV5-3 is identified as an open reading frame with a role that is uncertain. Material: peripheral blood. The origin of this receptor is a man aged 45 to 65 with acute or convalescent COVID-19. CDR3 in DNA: TGTGCCAGAAGTCTGAAGACTGAGCTGGTCTCTGGAAACACCATATATTTT. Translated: CARSLKTELVSGNTIYF.